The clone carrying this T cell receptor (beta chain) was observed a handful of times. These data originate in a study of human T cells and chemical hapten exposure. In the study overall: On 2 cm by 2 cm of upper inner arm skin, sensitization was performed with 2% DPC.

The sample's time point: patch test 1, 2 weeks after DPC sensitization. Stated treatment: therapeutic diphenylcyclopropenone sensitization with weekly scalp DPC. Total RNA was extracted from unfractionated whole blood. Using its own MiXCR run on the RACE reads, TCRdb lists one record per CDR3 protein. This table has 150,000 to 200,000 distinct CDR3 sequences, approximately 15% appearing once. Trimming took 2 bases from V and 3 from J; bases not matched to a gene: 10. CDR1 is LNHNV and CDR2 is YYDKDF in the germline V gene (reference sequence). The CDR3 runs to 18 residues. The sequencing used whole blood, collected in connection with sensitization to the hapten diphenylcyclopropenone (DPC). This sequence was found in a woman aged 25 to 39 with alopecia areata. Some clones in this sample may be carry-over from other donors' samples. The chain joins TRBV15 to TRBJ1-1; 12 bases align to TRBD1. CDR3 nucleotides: TGTGCCACCAGCAGACCCCCGGGACAGGGGGCGAGGGACACTGAAGCTTTCTTT. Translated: CATSRPPGQGARDTEAFF.